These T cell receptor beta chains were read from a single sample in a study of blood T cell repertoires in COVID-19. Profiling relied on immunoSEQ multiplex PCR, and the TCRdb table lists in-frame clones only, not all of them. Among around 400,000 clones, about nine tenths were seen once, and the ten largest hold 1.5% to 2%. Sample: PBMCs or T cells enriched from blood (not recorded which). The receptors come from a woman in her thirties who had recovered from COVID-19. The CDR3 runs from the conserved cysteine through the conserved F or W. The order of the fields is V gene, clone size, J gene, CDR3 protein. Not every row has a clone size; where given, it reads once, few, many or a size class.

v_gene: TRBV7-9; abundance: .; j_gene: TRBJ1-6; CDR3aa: CASSFVTGGDSPLHF
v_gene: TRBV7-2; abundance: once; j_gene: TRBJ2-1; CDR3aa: CASSLSSGSFKGNEQFF
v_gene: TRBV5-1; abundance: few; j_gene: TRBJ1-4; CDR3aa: CASSPRGQVEKLFF
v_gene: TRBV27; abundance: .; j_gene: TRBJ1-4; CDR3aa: CASRSNGQGAREKLFF
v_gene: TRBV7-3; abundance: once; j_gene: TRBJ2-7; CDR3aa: CASSLLGTPTPYEQYF
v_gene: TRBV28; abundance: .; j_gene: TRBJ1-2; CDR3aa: CASSFRDRYGYTF
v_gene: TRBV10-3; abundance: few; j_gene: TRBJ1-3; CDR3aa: CAITGNSGNTIYF
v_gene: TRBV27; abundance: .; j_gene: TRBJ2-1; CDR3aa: CASTSILAGIPYNEQFF
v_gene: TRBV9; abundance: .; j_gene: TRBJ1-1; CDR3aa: CASSPQPGTVNTEAFF
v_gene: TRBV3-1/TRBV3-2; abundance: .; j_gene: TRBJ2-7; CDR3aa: CASSQDFPPYEQYF
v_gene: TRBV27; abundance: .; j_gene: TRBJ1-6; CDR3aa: CASSWLNSPLHF
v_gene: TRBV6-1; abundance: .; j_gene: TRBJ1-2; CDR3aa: CASSERFRGYTF
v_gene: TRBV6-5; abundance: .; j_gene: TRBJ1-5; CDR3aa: CASTTRPQRNQPQHF
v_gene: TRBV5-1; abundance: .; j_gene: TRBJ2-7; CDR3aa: CASSLLSGTGGQAYEQYF
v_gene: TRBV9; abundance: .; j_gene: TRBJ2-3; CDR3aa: CASSVGVRINTDTQYF
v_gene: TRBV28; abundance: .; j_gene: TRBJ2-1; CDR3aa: CASSSLDSKNYNEQFF
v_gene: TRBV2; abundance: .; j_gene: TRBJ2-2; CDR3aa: CASSEVSGDTGELFF
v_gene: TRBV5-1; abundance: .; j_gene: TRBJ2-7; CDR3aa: CASSLGQAAISYEQYF
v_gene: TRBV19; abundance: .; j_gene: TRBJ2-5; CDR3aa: CASRVGLAGLETQYF
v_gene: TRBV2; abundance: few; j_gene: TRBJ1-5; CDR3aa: CASSGGTEGSQPQHF
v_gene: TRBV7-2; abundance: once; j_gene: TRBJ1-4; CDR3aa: CASSPGTVKKKLFF
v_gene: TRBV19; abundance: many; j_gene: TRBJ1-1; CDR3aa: CASSIGTRTEAFF
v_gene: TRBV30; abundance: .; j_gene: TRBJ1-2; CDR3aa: CAWSRQVEDGYTF
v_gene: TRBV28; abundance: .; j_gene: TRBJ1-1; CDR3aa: CASSLRTAMNTEAFF
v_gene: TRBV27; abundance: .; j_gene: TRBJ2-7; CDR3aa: CASNPTSGRFEQYF
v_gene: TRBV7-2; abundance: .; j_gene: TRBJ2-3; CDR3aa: CASSFETGTDTQYF
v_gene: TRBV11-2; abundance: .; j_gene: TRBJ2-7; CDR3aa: CASSLDPSGSQREYF
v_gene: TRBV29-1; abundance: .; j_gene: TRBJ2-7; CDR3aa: CSVITRGYEQYF
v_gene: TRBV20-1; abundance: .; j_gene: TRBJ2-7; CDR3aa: CSASAGTGARSEQYF
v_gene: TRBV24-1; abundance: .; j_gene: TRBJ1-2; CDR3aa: CATSDPPGAYTF
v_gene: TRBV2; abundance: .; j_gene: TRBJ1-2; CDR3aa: CATRQGTNYGYTF
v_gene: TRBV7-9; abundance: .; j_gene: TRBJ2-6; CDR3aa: CASSTGQGTSGANVLTF
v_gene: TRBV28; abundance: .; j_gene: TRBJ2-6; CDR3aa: CASSPVASGANVLTF
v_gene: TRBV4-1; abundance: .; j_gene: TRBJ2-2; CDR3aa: CASSQDGGTAARELFF
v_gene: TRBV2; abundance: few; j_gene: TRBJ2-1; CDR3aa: CASSPHRDRENEQFF
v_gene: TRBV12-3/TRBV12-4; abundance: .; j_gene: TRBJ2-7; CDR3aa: CATSIRGFEQYF
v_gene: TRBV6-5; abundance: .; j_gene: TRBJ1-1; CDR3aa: CASSTDRAKTEAFF
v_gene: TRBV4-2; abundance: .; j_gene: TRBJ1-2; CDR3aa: CASRKTGGNRDGYTF
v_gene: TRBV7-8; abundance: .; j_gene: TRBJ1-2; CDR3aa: CASSLGGAILYGYTF
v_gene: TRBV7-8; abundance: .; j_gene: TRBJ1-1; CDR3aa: CASSLRSGYLNTEAFF